This TCR beta chain was obtained from a study of OX40 agonist ivuxolimab in advanced cancers. Study findings and constraints: Both blood CD4+ and CD8+ T cells showed clonal growth by week 6 at 0.1 to 3.0 mg/kg.

Worth noting for this clone: Its specificity is not known.

J lost 4 bases, V lost 3 bases, and 8 bases had no gene match. The CDR3 is made up of 17 amino acids. Per the germline V gene, CDR1 is SGHRS and CDR2 is YFSETQ. Some clones are missing from TCRdb's copy, which holds only in-frame ones; the method was immunoSEQ multiplex PCR. The sample lists tens of thousands of clones, about 87% occurring once. V usage is TRBV5-1 and J usage is TRBJ2-3, with 13 positions matching TRBD2. This sequence originates from an adult with an advanced solid tumor such as melanoma, head and neck, liver or kidney cancer. The specimen was CD4+ or CD8+ T cells sorted from blood, collected in a trial of the OX40 agonist ivuxolimab. The CDR3 reads CASSSGLAGLRADTQYF. DNA for the CDR3: TGCGCCAGCAGCTCGGGACTAGCGGGATTGCGTGCAGATACGCAGTATTTT.